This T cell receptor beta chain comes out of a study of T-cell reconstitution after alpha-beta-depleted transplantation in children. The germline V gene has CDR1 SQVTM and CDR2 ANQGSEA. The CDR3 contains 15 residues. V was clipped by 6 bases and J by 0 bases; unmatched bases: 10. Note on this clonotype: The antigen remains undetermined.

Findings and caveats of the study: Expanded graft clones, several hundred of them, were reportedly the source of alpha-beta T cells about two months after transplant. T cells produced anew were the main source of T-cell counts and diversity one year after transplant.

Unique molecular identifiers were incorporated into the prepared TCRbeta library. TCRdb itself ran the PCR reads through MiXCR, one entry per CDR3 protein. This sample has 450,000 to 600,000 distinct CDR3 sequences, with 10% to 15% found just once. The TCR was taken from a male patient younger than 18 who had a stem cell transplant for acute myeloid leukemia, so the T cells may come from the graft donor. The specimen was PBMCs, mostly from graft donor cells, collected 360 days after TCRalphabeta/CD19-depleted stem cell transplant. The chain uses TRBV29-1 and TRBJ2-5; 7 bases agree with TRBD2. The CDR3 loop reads CSVGGGTSYQETQYF. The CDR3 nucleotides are TGCAGCGTGGGGGGAGGGACTTCGTACCAAGAGACCCAGTACTTC.